This is a list of T cell receptor beta chains from one sample in a study of T-cell memory formation after mild COVID-19. In TCRdb, the 5' RACE reads were re-called with MiXCR into one record per CDR3 protein. Found here are about 360,000 distinct CDR3 sequences, roughly 13% of them singletons; the top ten hold about 21%. Sequences were obtained from PBMCs or a T cell subset sorted from them (not recorded which). The receptor set was obtained from a man younger than 30 who had mild COVID-19 (a few samples of this study predate the infection). Cell type and time point are not known. CDR3s include the opening cysteine and the closing phenylalanine or tryptophan. Fields, in order: D gene, V gene, clone size, J gene, CDR3 DNA, CDR3 protein. A D gene is named only where the DNA matches it firmly. Size is omitted from some rows. Given values are once, few, many or a class for expanded clones.

D: NA
V: TRBV4-3
size: few
J: TRBJ2-2
DNA: TGCGCCAGCAGCCAAGATCCGGCGGGTATAGAGACCGGGGAGCTGTTTTTT
CDR3: CASSQDPAGIETGELFF

D: NA
V: TRBV19
size: few
J: TRBJ2-5
DNA: TGTGCCAGTTCAGACGGAATCCAAGAGACCCAGTACTTC
CDR3: CASSDGIQETQYF

D: TRBD1
V: TRBV7-2
size: few
J: TRBJ1-3
DNA: TGTGCCAGCAGCTTTGGACAGGTGTGGGACACCATATATTTT
CDR3: CASSFGQVWDTIYF

D: TRBD1
V: TRBV12-3/TRBV12-4
size: many
J: TRBJ1-1
DNA: TGTGCCAGCAGTTTAACAGGGGAAACTGAAGCTTTCTTT
CDR3: CASSLTGETEAFF

D: NA
V: TRBV6-5
size: NA
J: TRBJ2-7
DNA: TGTGCCAGCAGTTACTCGGAGGGGGCCTACGAGCAGTACTTC
CDR3: CASSYSEGAYEQYF

D: NA
V: TRBV5-1
size: NA
J: TRBJ2-5
DNA: TGCGCCAGCAGCTTGGAATCAACGGCCGCAGAGACCCAGTACTTC
CDR3: CASSLESTAAETQYF

D: TRBD2
V: TRBV20-1
size: NA
J: TRBJ2-3
DNA: TGCAGTGGTCCCCTAGCGGTCACAGATACGCAGTATTTT
CDR3: CSGPLAVTDTQYF

D: NA
V: TRBV7-9
size: NA
J: TRBJ1-6
DNA: TGTGCCAGCAGCTTAGGGGTCGGGTCCTATAATTCACCCCTCCACTTT
CDR3: CASSLGVGSYNSPLHF

D: NA
V: TRBV29-1
size: NA
J: TRBJ1-1
DNA: TGCAGCGTTGAGGGGGCCAACACTGAAGCTTTCTTT
CDR3: CSVEGANTEAFF

D: TRBD2
V: TRBV12-3/TRBV12-4
size: many
J: TRBJ2-3
DNA: TGTGCCAGCAGTTTACTGGCTAGCGGGGAAGATACGCAGTATTTT
CDR3: CASSLLASGEDTQYF

D: NA
V: TRBV5-1
size: NA
J: TRBJ2-7
DNA: TGCGCCAGCAGCGCCTCAGGGGACGAGCAGTACTTC
CDR3: CASSASGDEQYF

D: TRBD1
V: TRBV7-2
size: few
J: TRBJ1-6
DNA: TGTGCCAGCAGCCCGCCCGGACAGGGCACCCTCCACTTT
CDR3: CASSPPGQGTLHF

D: NA
V: TRBV7-9
size: NA
J: TRBJ1-4
DNA: TGTGCCAGCAGAAATTGGGGGGAATGGACTAATGAAAAACTGTTTTTT
CDR3: CASRNWGEWTNEKLFF

D: NA
V: TRBV3-1
size: few
J: TRBJ1-3
DNA: TGTGCCAGCAGCCAAGTAAGAGGAAACACCATATATTTT
CDR3: CASSQVRGNTIYF

D: TRBD1
V: TRBV6-1
size: NA
J: TRBJ1-2
DNA: TGTGCCAGCAGACACCGGGACAGAAGAAATGGCTACACCTTC
CDR3: CASRHRDRRNGYTF

D: NA
V: TRBV2
size: NA
J: TRBJ1-5
DNA: TGTGCCAGCAGTGCGGACGGGGGGAGCAATCAGCCCCAGCATTTT
CDR3: CASSADGGSNQPQHF

D: NA
V: TRBV5-1
size: NA
J: TRBJ1-6
DNA: TGCGCCAGCAGCTCAGATTGGAGTAGCAGTTACAATTCACCCCTCCACTTT
CDR3: CASSSDWSSSYNSPLHF

D: NA
V: TRBV9
size: NA
J: TRBJ1-2
DNA: TGTGCCAGCAGCGCCACTCTCAGCAGGCATGGCTACACCTTC
CDR3: CASSATLSRHGYTF

D: NA
V: TRBV4-1
size: NA
J: TRBJ1-2
DNA: TGCGCCAGCAGCCAAGTGATAGGGTCAACTTTCGGCTACACCTTC
CDR3: CASSQVIGSTFGYTF

D: NA
V: TRBV10-3
size: many
J: TRBJ1-5
DNA: TGTGCCGCGTCGAGTTCAGGTCTCGTCCAGCCCCAGCATTTT
CDR3: CAASSSGLVQPQHF

D: NA
V: TRBV7-9
size: NA
J: TRBJ2-1
DNA: TGTGCCAGCAGCTTACGGCAGGGCACCTACAATGAGCAGTTCTTC
CDR3: CASSLRQGTYNEQFF

D: TRBD1
V: TRBV7-7
size: few
J: TRBJ2-5
DNA: TGTGCTAGCAGCCCCGGACAGGGGGGCCAAGAGACCCAGTACTTC
CDR3: CASSPGQGGQETQYF

D: NA
V: TRBV6-6
size: NA
J: TRBJ2-5
DNA: TGTGCCAGCGGTAATCAGGGGTGGGAGACCCAGTACTTC
CDR3: CASGNQGWETQYF

D: NA
V: TRBV9
size: few
J: TRBJ1-1
DNA: TGTGCCAGCAGCGTAGCCATTGGCCAGGTGCTCACTGAAGCTTTCTTT
CDR3: CASSVAIGQVLTEAFF

D: TRBD2
V: TRBV5-1
size: few
J: TRBJ2-2
DNA: TGCGCCACCTCTCGGGGGGACCCAAACACCGGGGAGCTGTTTTTT
CDR3: CATSRGDPNTGELFF

D: TRBD2
V: TRBV30
size: few
J: TRBJ2-3
DNA: TGTGCCTGGAGTGTGATAACTAGCGGGGTCCGGGATACGCAGTATTTT
CDR3: CAWSVITSGVRDTQYF

D: NA
V: TRBV4-1
size: NA
J: TRBJ2-1
DNA: TGCGCCAGCAGCCAAGAATGGAGCTCCTACAATGAGCAGTTCTTC
CDR3: CASSQEWSSYNEQFF